The 27 T cell receptor beta chains listed next were all sequenced from one sample in a study of immune evolution from preneoplasia to lung adenocarcinoma. Profiled with immunoSEQ multiplex PCR; TCRdb holds only in-frame clones, not every one. The sample consists of about 40,000 clones, 74% of them appearing once. The sequencing sample was made of FFPE invasive lung adenocarcinoma tissue. These receptors originate from a person in their sixties with lung adenocarcinoma.

The V gene is TRBV28, the J gene TRBJ1-2; 8 bases are shared with TRBD1. Looked up from germline, CDR1 is MDHEN and CDR2 is SYDVKM. There are 13 residues in the CDR3. V lost 3 bases to trimming and J lost 8 bases; unmatched junction nucleotides: 5. The CDR3 nucleotides read TGTGCCAGCAGTTTTCAGGGGGCGGAGGGCTACACCTTC. Protein: CASSFQGAEGYTF.

This chain links TRBV20-1 with TRBJ1-2; D call uncertain. The CDR3 has 11 amino acids. Germline CDR1 reads DFQATT; CDR2 reads SNEGSKA (reference sequence). The germline V and J ends were trimmed by 7 bases and 0 bases, with 6 bases remaining between them. The CDR3 bases are TGCAGTGTTCAAACTAACTATGGCTACACCTTC. Translating it yields CSVQTNYGYTF.

This chain joins TRBV2 and TRBJ2-2; D uncertain. This CDR3 spans 14 amino acids. Per the germline V gene, CDR1 is SNHLY and CDR2 is FYNNEI. Trimming cost V 8 bases and J 0 bases, with 10 bases left between them. CDR3 sequence: CASHRTANTGELFF. CDR3 nucleotide sequence: TGTGCCAGCCACCGGACGGCGAACACCGGGGAGCTGTTTTTT.

This chain uses TRBV30 with TRBJ1-1, with a weak D call TRBD1 (5 bases). Per the germline V gene, CDR1 is GTSNPN and CDR2 is SVGIG (reference sequence). CDR3 length equals 14 residues. Trimming pared 4 bases from V and 6 bases from J, leaving 18 bases between. The CDR3 here is CAWIGRDLIAEAFF. The CDR3 DNA reads TGTGCCTGGATCGGGAGGGACCTAATCGCTGAAGCTTTCTTT.

The J gene is TRBJ2-1, the V gene TRBV10-2; 9 bases agree with TRBD2. CDR1 is WSHSY, CDR2 SAAADI, per germline. This CDR3 contains 14 residues. V was clipped by 3 bases and J by 10 bases; unmatched bases: 7. CDR3 bases: TGCGCCAGCAGTGATAGGCGGGAGGGCCGCGAGCAGTTCTTC. Protein product: CASSDRREGREQFF.

The chain joins TRBV11-2 to TRBJ1-1; D gene ambiguous. The CDR3 has 13 amino acids. V was trimmed by 8 bases and J by 0 bases, leaving 10 bases between them. Germline loops: CDR1 SGHAT, CDR2 FQNNGV. CDR3 in DNA: TGTGCCAGCGGCGAGTCTCTGAACACTGAAGCTTTCTTT. Its translation is CASGESLNTEAFF.

The chain joins TRBV11-3 to TRBJ1-2; the D gene is possibly TRBD1 (5 bases). CDR1 and CDR2 (germline): SGHNT, YENEEA. The CDR3 is 13 amino acids. The V gene lost 3 bases and the J gene lost 7 bases, with 12 bases spanning the gap. CDR3 protein: CASSFPGMVGYTF. The CDR3 DNA reads TGTGCCAGCAGCTTCCCAGGGATGGTTGGCTACACCTTC.

This CDR3 reads CASSSPDRGIYEQYF. Written as DNA, the CDR3 is TGTGCCAGCAGCTCCCCGGACAGGGGAATCTACGAGCAGTACTTC. V and J are TRBV7-3 and TRBJ2-7; 9 positions agree with TRBD1. Germline V lookup: CDR1 SGHTA, CDR2 FQGTGA. V lost 4 bases to trimming and J lost 3 bases; unmatched junction nucleotides: 7. The CDR3 sequence is 15 residues long.

The chain is built from TRBV6-1 and TRBJ1-2, with unresolved D. The CDR3 runs to 11 residues. CDR1 is MNHNS, CDR2 SASEGT, per germline. V lost 7 bases, J lost 3 bases, and 6 bases lay in between. In nucleotides, the CDR3 is TGTGCCAGCACTAATGACTATGGCTACACCTTC. It encodes CASTNDYGYTF.

The chain uses TRBV7-2 and TRBJ2-2, with 7 bases fitting TRBD2. This CDR3 region has 16 residues. The V segment lost 2 bases and the J segment 4 bases; nucleotides outside the gene matches: 7. CDR1 SGHTA and CDR2 FQGNSA come from the germline V gene. For the CDR3, the DNA is TGTGCCAGCAGCTTATGGGGGGGACGGGCCACCGGGGAGCTGTTTTTT. As protein: CASSLWGGRATGELFF.

The rearrangement joins TRBV7-2 to TRBJ2-2; D possibly matches TRBD1 or TRBD2 (5 bases each). Germline V gives CDR1 SGHTA, CDR2 FQGNSA. Deletions cut 1 base from V and 4 bases from J, with 13 bases between. This CDR3 has 16 residues. The CDR3 DNA sequence: TGTGCCAGCAGCTTAGGGGGGACGTGGGGCACCGGGGAGCTGTTTTTT. Its protein product is CASSLGGTWGTGELFF.

The chain recombines TRBV5-1 with TRBJ2-7; a possible D gene is TRBD2 (6 bases). From germline, CDR1 is SGHRS and CDR2 YFSETQ. The germline V and J ends were trimmed by 4 bases and 3 bases, with 14 bases remaining between them. The CDR3 extends over 14 amino acids. CDR3 bases: TGCGCCAGCAGCCTTACCGGAGGGAACTACGAGCAGTACTTC. Its translation: CASSLTGGNYEQYF.

The chain combines TRBV6-5 with TRBJ1-5; 11 bases agree with TRBD1. Trimming cost V 6 bases and J 3 bases; bases outside gene matches: 4. The CDR3 has 15 amino acids. Germline V lookup: CDR1 MNHEY, CDR2 SVGAGI. The CDR3 loop is CASSQDRGHNQPQHF. In nucleotides, the CDR3 is TGTGCCAGCAGCCAGGACAGGGGGCACAATCAGCCCCAGCATTTT.

The rearrangement joins TRBV4-2 to TRBJ2-1, with D unclear. CDR1 is LGHNA and CDR2 is YNFKEQ in the germline V gene. This CDR3 region has 14 residues. Trimming left V 3 bases short and J 8 bases short, with 14 bases between. The CDR3 bases are TGTGCCAGCAGCCAGGACCGTCAGTCGGATGAGCAGTTCTTC. Its protein product is CASSQDRQSDEQFF.

In this sample, this clone turned up a few times. V is TRBV7-9 and J is TRBJ2-2, with 10 bases matching TRBD2. The CDR3 is made up of 15 amino acids. Germline loops: CDR1 SEHNR, CDR2 FQNEAQ (reference sequence). The V segment lost 2 bases and the J segment 9 bases; nucleotides outside the gene matches: 6. In nucleotides, the CDR3 is TGTGCCAGCAGCTTATCAGCGGGAGGGCCAAGGGAGCTGTTTTTT. Its protein product is CASSLSAGGPRELFF.

The CDR3 nucleotides read TGTGCCACCTCGGGACAGCACTATGGCTACACCTTC. Encoded protein: CATSGQHYGYTF. The V and J genes are TRBV28 and TRBJ1-2; TRBD1 agrees at 7 bases. CDR1 is MDHEN, CDR2 SYDVKM, per germline. After removal of 10 bases from V and 3 bases from J, the junction contained 5 bases not matched to a gene. CDR3 size: 12 residues.

This clone was seen only a few times. The genes are TRBV2 and TRBJ2-7; maybe TRBD2 (6 bases). Germline CDR1 reads SNHLY; CDR2 reads FYNNEI. This CDR3 comprises 13 residues. V shed 7 bases and J shed 3 bases, with 13 bases lying between them. The CDR3 sequence: CASTGGLIYEQYF. The CDR3 DNA is TGTGCCAGCACCGGGGGACTGATCTACGAGCAGTACTTC.

The chain links TRBV30 to TRBJ2-7; TRBD2 agrees at 11 bases. This CDR3 comprises 16 residues. Trimming cost V 3 bases and J 9 bases; bases outside gene matches: 16. The germline V gene encodes CDR1 GTSNPN and CDR2 SVGIG (reference sequence). DNA for the CDR3: TGTGCCTGGAGAGAATACGGGCCTAGCGGGAGGCTGGGGCAGTACTTC. This codes for CAWREYGPSGRLGQYF. The entire variable domain, with the rest obtained from reference TRBV30 and TRBJ2-7, is as follows: SQTIHQWPATLVQPVGSPLSLECTVEGTSNPNLYWYRQAAGRGLQLLFYSVGIGQISSEVPQNLSASRPQDRQFILSSKKLLLSDSGFYLCAWREYGPSGRLGQYFGPGTRLTVT.

Written as DNA, the CDR3 is TGTGCCTGGAAAGATCTGGACAGCGGGTACACCGGGGAGCTGTTTTTT. This gives the protein CAWKDLDSGYTGELFF. This chain uses TRBV30 with TRBJ2-2; D may correspond to TRBD1 or TRBD2 (6 bases each). The V end was cut by 4 bases, the J end by 3 bases, with 18 bases between. Germline V lookup: CDR1 GTSNPN, CDR2 SVGIG (reference sequence). The CDR3 runs 16 residues.

The chain recombines TRBV21-1 with TRBJ2-1. TRBV21-1 constitutes a pseudogene. This CDR3 has 14 residues. The CDR3 bases are TGTGCCAGCCCTCCCGACCTCTCCTACAATGAGCAGTTCTTC. It yields the protein CASPPDLSYNEQFF.

This clone was seen more than once but under ten times. In DNA form, the CDR3 reads TGTGCCAGCATCCTGACAGGGGCCGGGGAGCTGTTTTTT. It specifies CASILTGAGELFF. This chain connects TRBV7-9 to TRBJ2-2, with 8 bases aligning to TRBD1. The CDR3 covers 13 residues. J was trimmed by 6 bases and V by 7 bases; bases with no gene match: 4. The germline V gene has CDR1 SEHNR and CDR2 FQNEAQ (reference sequence).

The CDR3 bases are TGCGCCAGCAGCACCGGACTAGCGGGACCCACAGATACGCAGTATTTT. This encodes CASSTGLAGPTDTQYF. V gene TRBV5-1 combines with J gene TRBJ2-3; TRBD2 matches at 12 bases. The CDR3 has 16 amino acids. The junction had 5 bases not matched to a gene; V was cut back by 4 bases and J by 2 bases. Germline lookup yields CDR1 SGHRS and CDR2 YFSETQ.

This clone was seen just once. The chain carries TRBV28 and TRBJ2-4, with 8 bases matching TRBD2. Germline assignment: CDR1 MDHEN and CDR2 SYDVKM. Unmatched junction bases numbered 10, after V lost 3 bases and J lost 0 bases. This CDR3 contains 18 residues. The chain's CDR3 is CASSFGRGGVLAKNIQYF. The CDR3 region has the DNA TGTGCCAGCAGTTTTGGCCGGGGGGGGGTTCTAGCCAAAAACATTCAGTACTTC.

The chain is built from TRBV7-2 and TRBJ2-7; no clear D. Germline lookup yields CDR1 SGHTA and CDR2 FQGNSA. The ends were cut back, 0 bases at V and 1 base at J, with 10 bases in the middle. CDR3 size: 15 residues. CDR3 in DNA: TGTGCCAGCAGCTTAGCGGTGGTATCGTCCTACGAGCAGTACTTC. The encoded protein is CASSLAVVSSYEQYF.

The CDR3 region has the DNA TGCGCCAGCAGCCAAGATCCAGGGAACCCAAATCAGCCCCAGCATTTT. Translation gives CASSQDPGNPNQPQHF. The genes are TRBV4-1 and TRBJ1-5; possible D gene TRBD1, 5 bases. V lost 0 bases and J 4 bases, leaving 13 bases between the germline ends. CDR3 length: 16 amino acids. Germline CDR1 and CDR2: MGHRA and YSYEKL.

In this sample, this clone turned up once. This sequence joins TRBV6-5 and TRBJ1-3; no clear D gene. This CDR3 is 16 amino acids long. Germline CDR1 and CDR2: MNHEY and SVGAGI. V gave up 0 bases and J gave up 3 bases, with 12 bases separating them. The CDR3 loop reads CASSYSAPSLGNTIYF. CDR3 in DNA: TGTGCCAGCAGTTACTCGGCACCTTCTCTTGGAAACACCATATATTTT.

This clone was seen a handful of times. The V gene is TRBV7-2, the J gene TRBJ2-7, with 9 positions matching TRBD2. The J segment lost 3 bases and the V segment lost 3 bases, leaving 9 bases of the junction unmatched. Germline V CDR1 and CDR2: SGHTA, FQGNSA. This CDR3 has 16 residues. The CDR3 DNA reads as TGTGCCAGCAGCTTGGGGAGCGGGAGGACCGTCTACGAGCAGTACTTC. It yields the protein CASSLGSGRTVYEQYF.